This T cell receptor beta chain was recovered during a study of T cell repertoires in cytomegalovirus infection. Study at large: The public TCR beta signatures pointed to both CMV infection and matching HLA type.

Study-level findings and limits: CMV carriers with the relevant HLA were identified by cumulative public TCR beta family frequency.

In TCRdb, the reads were re-called with MiXCR into one record per CDR3 protein. The sample carries 450,000 to 550,000 distinct CDR3 sequences, under 55% recorded once. About this clonotype: As yet, its antigen is unknown.

The CDR3 has 14 amino acids. Germline V CDR1 and CDR2: MNHGY, SVAAGI. The junction had 10 bases not matched to a gene; V was cut back by 7 bases and J by 7 bases. The receptor's source is a human donor in good health (CMV status not recorded). Some clones in this sample may be carry-over from other donors' samples. Source: cultured PBMCs, taken from culture after CMV antigen stimulation. The rearrangement uses TRBV6-9 and TRBJ2-3; 8 bases line up with TRBD2. The CDR3 DNA reads TGTGCCAGCACAATCGGGAGGGCCAGAAATACGCAGTATTTT. Protein sequence: CASTIGRARNTQYF.